One and the same sample provided the 13 T cell receptor beta chains below, sequenced in a study of blood T cell repertoires in COVID-19. Using immunoSEQ multiplex PCR, the repertoire was profiled, and TCRdb retains in-frame clones only, with some absent. The sample lists 200,000 or so clones, 60% to 80% occurring once. The specimen sequenced was peripheral blood. The receptors here all came from a man aged 60-69 years with active or convalescent COVID-19.

This clone has a single count. This chain links TRBV4-2 with TRBJ2-2; 10 bases are a match to TRBD2. CDR1 is LGHNA and CDR2 is YNFKEQ in the germline V gene. CDR3 size: 17 residues. V gave up 2 bases and J gave up 2 bases; unmatched junction bases: 5. The chain's CDR3 is CASSQPGLALNTGELFF. The CDR3, as DNA: TGTGCCAGCAGCCAACCGGGACTAGCGCTTAACACCGGGGAGCTGTTTTTT.

This chain connects TRBV11-2 to TRBJ1-1, with TRBD1 as a possible D gene (6 bases). The CDR3 is 13 residues long. The V end lost 11 bases, the J end lost 0 bases, and 13 bases lay between the germline ends. Per germline, CDR1 SGHAT and CDR2 FQNNGV. The CDR3 is CASWGRMNTEAFF. CDR3 DNA sequence: TGTGCCTCCTGGGGGCGGATGAACACTGAAGCTTTCTTT.

The gene calls are TRBV7-2 and TRBJ2-3, with 10 nucleotides matching TRBD2. The CDR3 spans 16 residues. Germline CDR1 SGHTA, CDR2 FQGNSA. Losses at the gene ends were 0 bases for V and 6 bases for J; bases not matched to a gene: 6. The CDR3 reads CASSLAATSGTDTQYF. The CDR3 DNA reads as TGTGCCAGCAGCTTAGCGGCCACTAGCGGGACCGATACGCAGTATTTT.

The table lists this clone with a few counts. The chain uses TRBV12-5 and TRBJ1-2; weak D call: TRBD1 (6 bases). V was clipped by 8 bases and J by 1 base, with 11 bases between them. Germline values: CDR1 LGHNT, CDR2 FRNRAP. CDR3 length equals 13 residues. The CDR3 nucleotides are TGTGCTAGTTCGACAGGCTTTAACTATGGCTACACCTTC. It encodes CASSTGFNYGYTF.

V is TRBV7-9 and J is TRBJ1-3; no definite D call. The CDR3 length is 14 residues. Germline CDR1 is SEHNR and CDR2 is FQNEAQ (reference sequence). The ends were cut back, 3 bases at V and 2 bases at J, with 8 bases in the middle. CDR3 in amino acids: CASSFTTPGNTIYF. Here the CDR3 DNA reads TGTGCCAGCAGCTTTACAACACCTGGAAACACCATATATTTT.

This clone was detected many times. J is TRBJ1-2 and V is TRBV3-1 (or the pseudogene TRBV3-2), with unresolved D. Trimming removed 8 bases at V and 7 bases at J, with 17 bases between. Germline assignment: CDR1 LGHDT and CDR2 YNNKEL (reference sequence). This CDR3 comprises 13 residues. The CDR3 coding sequence is TGTGCCAGCCAAGGCGACTTCCAACCTGGCTACACCTTC. The encoded protein is CASQGDFQPGYTF.

The chain has TRBV27 and TRBJ2-1; D gene unclear. The CDR3 is made up of 14 amino acids. The V end lost 2 bases, the J end lost 2 bases, and 7 bases lay between the germline ends. Germline V gene sequence: CDR1 MNHEY, CDR2 SMNVEV (reference sequence). CDR3 bases: TGTGCCAGCAGTTTACTTTCCGCCTACAATGAGCAGTTCTTC. It encodes CASSLLSAYNEQFF.

This chain links TRBV13 with TRBJ1-5; unclear D gene. V dropped 0 bases and J dropped 7 bases, with 16 bases sitting between them. Germline values: CDR1 PRHDT, CDR2 FYEKMQ (reference sequence). The CDR3 length is 16 residues. In DNA, the CDR3 is TGTGCCAGCAGCTTAGGCCTAAGTGGGTCAGGACAGCCCCAGCATTTT. It translates to CASSLGLSGSGQPQHF.

The genes are TRBV18 and TRBJ2-7, with D perhaps TRBD2 (5 bases). The germline CDR1 and CDR2 sequences are KGHSH and LQKENI. The CDR3 is 13 amino acids. With 6 bases removed from V and 0 bases from J, the gap between germline ends came to 9 bases. This CDR3 is CASSEGSSYEQYF. The DNA for the CDR3 is TGTGCCAGCTCTGAGGGATCCTCCTACGAGCAGTACTTC.

The table lists this clone with a few counts. This chain uses TRBV24-1 with TRBJ1-2; a possible D gene is TRBD1 (6 bases). From germline, CDR1 is KGHDR and CDR2 SFDVKD. CDR3 length: 15 residues. V lost 3 bases to trimming and J lost 6 bases, with 16 bases between them. The CDR3 spells CATSDPPRGANGYTF. The CDR3 DNA follows: TGTGCCACCAGTGATCCCCCCCGGGGGGCTAATGGCTACACCTTC.

The gene calls are TRBV28 and TRBJ1-1, with 7 bases that match TRBD1. Germline V gene sequence: CDR1 MDHEN, CDR2 SYDVKM. The CDR3 is made up of 12 amino acids. V lost 8 bases, J lost 8 bases, and 8 bases stayed unmatched. The CDR3 DNA reads as TGTGCCAGCCAACAGGGGTGGGGAGAAGCTTTCTTT. It codes for CASQQGWGEAFF.

The chain links TRBV28 to TRBJ2-2; the D gene is possibly TRBD2 (6 bases). The germline V gene has CDR1 MDHEN and CDR2 SYDVKM. Trimming shortened V by 0 bases and J by 6 bases, and 14 bases separated the two germline ends. The CDR3 extends over 16 amino acids. The DNA for the CDR3 is TGTGCCAGCAGTTTATGGGGGCAGCCGGGGGCCGGGGAGCTGTTTTTT. Translating gives CASSLWGQPGAGELFF.

The J gene is TRBJ1-2, the V gene TRBV28, with 10 bases aligning to TRBD1. V dropped 5 bases and J dropped 8; count of bases not matched to a gene: 14. Germline-derived CDR1 and CDR2 are MDHEN and SYDVKM. This CDR3 is 16 amino acids long. Here the CDR3 DNA reads TGTGCCAGCAGTCTCCTTTGGGACAGGGGCTCCAACGGCTACACCTTC. Translated: CASSLLWDRGSNGYTF.